The text below deals with one T cell receptor (beta chain). The antigen is not known. The data are from a study of post-analysis software for immune sequencing data. In the study overall: Relapsing-remitting, secondary progressive and progressive-relapsing courses of multiple sclerosis were included. General study findings and limits: Controls showed lower frequencies than patients for a few TRBV segments, and TRBV5-6, TRBV5-1 and TRBV20-1 were among these. The study found significantly lower normalized Chao1 diversity in multiple sclerosis patients than in controls. Batch-matched samples strongly co-clustered by F measure.

Trimming at V came to 4 bases and at J to 1 base, leaving 9 bases not matched to a gene. The CDR3 contains 16 residues. Built from TCR beta cDNA, the libraries had unique molecular identifiers in them. Input populations of about 0.95 to 10 million T cells gave rise to roughly 0.5 million cDNA molecules. Using its own MiXCR run on the PCR reads, TCRdb lists one record per CDR3 protein. The profile shows 800,000 to 950,000 distinct CDR3 sequences, approximately 53% of them singletons. This chain uses TRBV12-3 or TRBV12-4 with TRBJ1-1, with TRBD1 matching 7 bases. The sequence came from a girl aged 10 to 17 with multiple sclerosis. Sequencing was carried out using blood. CDR3 residues: CASSSHLGGWNTEAFF. The CDR3 DNA reads TGTGCCAGCAGTTCCCATTTAGGGGGCTGGAACACTGAAGCTTTCTTT.